A single sample is the source of the 6 T cell receptor beta chains below, sequenced in a study of cytomegalovirus exposure and HLA in healthy donors. The PCR used 60 Vbeta and 13 Jbeta primers. Assay: immunoSEQ multiplex PCR; the TCRdb copy retains only in-frame clones and omits some. The sample yields 90,000 to 120,000 clones, less than 85% seen once. Sequencing used PBMCs. The receptors here all came from a man in his late teens or twenties in good health and CMV-seronegative.

The V and J genes are TRBV7-8 and TRBJ1-6; TRBD1 aligns across 7 bases. V shed 1 base, J shed 6 bases, and the junction held 3 bases outside the gene matches. CDR1 SGHVS and CDR2 FQNEAQ come from the germline V gene. The CDR3 runs to 15 residues. The CDR3 reads CASSLGQGSNSPLHF. The CDR3 bases are TGTGCCAGCAGCTTAGGACAGGGTAGTAATTCACCCCTCCACTTT. Drawing the rest from reference TRBV7-8 and TRBJ1-6, the complete variable domain is GAGVSQSPRYKVAKRGQDVALRCDPISGHVSLFWYQQALGQGPEFLTYFQNEAQLDKSGLPSDRFFAERPEGSVSTLKIQRTQQEDSAVYLCASSLGQGSNSPLHFGNGTRLTVT.

The chain carries TRBV18 and TRBJ2-2; 7 positions match TRBD2. This CDR3 has 15 residues. CDR1 KGHSH and CDR2 LQKENI come from the germline V gene. V lost 6 bases to trimming and J lost 2 bases; unmatched junction nucleotides: 6. CDR3 amino acids: CASSPRGGNTGELFF. The DNA of the CDR3 is TGTGCCAGCTCGCCTCGCGGGGGTAACACCGGGGAGCTGTTTTTT.

This clone was counted between two and nine times. The chain uses TRBV18 and TRBJ1-1; no firm D call. The V gene's germline CDR1 is KGHSH and CDR2 LQKENI. This CDR3 comprises 15 residues. V was cut by 1 base and J by 4 bases, with 13 bases left in between. For the CDR3, the DNA is TGTGCCAGCTCACCACGGGCGAACAGTGGCACTGAAGCTTTCTTT. Amino acids: CASSPRANSGTEAFF.

This chain links TRBV7-3 with TRBJ2-5; 7 bases map to TRBD2. The J segment lost 11 bases and the V segment lost 2 bases, leaving 17 bases of the junction unmatched. Germline-derived CDR1 and CDR2 are SGHTA and FQGTGA. The CDR3 covers 16 residues. CDR3 amino acids: CASSLGTGLGGREQYF. DNA of the CDR3: TGTGCCAGCAGCTTAGGGACCGGACTAGGAGGTCGGGAGCAGTACTTC.

The V and J genes are TRBV6-1 and TRBJ2-1; 10 bases map to TRBD1. The germline CDR1 and CDR2 sequences are MNHNS and SASEGT. Losses at the gene ends were 10 bases for V and 12 bases for J; bases not matched to a gene: 18. The CDR3 totals 15 residues. The CDR3 sequence: CATQPTGGYTMRQFF. DNA of the CDR3: TGTGCCACTCAACCGACAGGGGGCTACACAATGAGGCAGTTCTTC.

V gene TRBV6-4 combines with J gene TRBJ2-1; TRBD1 might be the D (5 bases). V lost 0 bases, J lost 4 bases, and 10 bases lay in between. Germline V gives CDR1 MRHNA, CDR2 SNTAGT. There are 15 residues in the CDR3. The CDR3 here is CASSDSQGPYNEQFF. DNA for the CDR3: TGTGCCAGCAGTGACTCTCAGGGCCCGTACAATGAGCAGTTCTTC.